This T cell receptor beta chain was sequenced during a study of T cell changes during pregnancy in multiple sclerosis. Assay used: immunoSEQ multiplex PCR; TCRdb lists only in-frame clones, some missing. The sample contains about 40,000 clones, approximately 94% of which appear only once. The table lists this clone with a count of one. From germline, CDR1 is KGHSH and CDR2 LQKENI. The CDR3 loop spans 13 amino acids. The V end was cut by 2 bases, the J end by 5 bases, with 7 bases between. This sequence joins TRBV18 and TRBJ2-1; D call uncertain. This TCR came from a female donor with multiple sclerosis, enrolled in a pregnancy study. This specimen was peripheral blood, taken in the third trimester of pregnancy. CDR3 DNA: TGTGCCAGCTCACCATATGAGGACAATGAGCAGTTCTTC. It specifies CASSPYEDNEQFF. The variable domain in full, with the rest retrieved from reference TRBV18 and TRBJ2-1, is NAGVMQNPRHLVRRRGQEARLRCSPMKGHSHVYWYRQLPEEGLKFMVYLQKENIIDESGMPKERFSAEFPKEGPSILRIQQVVRGDSAAYFCASSPYEDNEQFFGPGTRLTVL.